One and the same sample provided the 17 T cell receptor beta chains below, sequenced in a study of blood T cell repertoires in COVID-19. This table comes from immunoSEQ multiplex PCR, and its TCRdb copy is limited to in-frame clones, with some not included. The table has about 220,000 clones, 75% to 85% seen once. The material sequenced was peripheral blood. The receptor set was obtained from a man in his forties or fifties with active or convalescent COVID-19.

DNA of the CDR3: TGCGCCAGCAGCCAAGAATCGGGTTATAGCAATCAGCCCCAGCATTTT. It is translated as CASSQESGYSNQPQHF. The V gene is TRBV4-1, the J gene TRBJ1-5; D not certain. Looked up from germline, CDR1 is MGHRA and CDR2 is YSYEKL. The V end lost 0 bases, the J end lost 0 bases, and 9 bases lay between the germline ends. The CDR3 is 16 residues long.

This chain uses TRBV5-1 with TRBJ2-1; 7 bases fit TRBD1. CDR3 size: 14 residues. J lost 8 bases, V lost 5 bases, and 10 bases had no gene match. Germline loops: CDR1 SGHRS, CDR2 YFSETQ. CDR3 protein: CASRGDPGGHEQFF. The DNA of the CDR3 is TGCGCCAGCAGGGGGGACCCAGGGGGTCATGAGCAGTTCTTC. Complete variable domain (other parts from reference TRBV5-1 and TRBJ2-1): KAGVTQTPRYLIKTRGQQVTLSCSPISGHRSVSWYQQTPGQGLQFLFEYFSETQRNKGNFPGRFSGRQFSNSRSEMNVSTLELGDSALYLCASRGDPGGHEQFFGPGTRLTVL.

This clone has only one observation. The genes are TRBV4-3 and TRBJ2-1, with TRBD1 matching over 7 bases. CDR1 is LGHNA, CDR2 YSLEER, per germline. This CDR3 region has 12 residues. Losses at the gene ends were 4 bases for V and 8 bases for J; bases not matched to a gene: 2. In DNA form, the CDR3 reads TGCGCCAGCAGCCCAGGGGGTGATGAGCAGTTCTTC. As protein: CASSPGGDEQFF.

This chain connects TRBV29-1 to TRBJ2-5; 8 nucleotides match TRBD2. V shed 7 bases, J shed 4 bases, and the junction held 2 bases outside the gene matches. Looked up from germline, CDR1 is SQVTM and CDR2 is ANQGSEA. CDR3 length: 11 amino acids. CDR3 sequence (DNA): TGCAGCGGCCGGGAGGGAGAGACCCAGTACTTC. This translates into CSGREGETQYF.

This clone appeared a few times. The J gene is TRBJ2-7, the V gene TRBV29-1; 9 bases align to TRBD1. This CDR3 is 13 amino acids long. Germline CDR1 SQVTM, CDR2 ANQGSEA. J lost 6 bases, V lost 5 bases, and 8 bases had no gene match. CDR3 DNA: TGCAGCGTTCGTCCCACAGGGGGCTCCGAGCAGTACTTC. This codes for CSVRPTGGSEQYF.

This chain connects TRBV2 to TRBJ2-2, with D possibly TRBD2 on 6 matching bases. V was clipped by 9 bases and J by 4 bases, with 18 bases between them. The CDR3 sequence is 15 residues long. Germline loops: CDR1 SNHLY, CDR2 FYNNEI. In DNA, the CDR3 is TGTGCCAGTAAATCTAGCGACCGGGGCACCGGGGAGCTGTTTTTT. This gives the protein CASKSSDRGTGELFF.

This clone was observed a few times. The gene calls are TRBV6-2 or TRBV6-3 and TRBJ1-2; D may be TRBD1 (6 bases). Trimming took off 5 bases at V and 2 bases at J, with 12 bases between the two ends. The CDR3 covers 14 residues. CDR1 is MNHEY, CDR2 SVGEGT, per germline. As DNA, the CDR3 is TGTGCCAGCAGTCCCAGGGGACGGAACTATGGCTACACCTTC. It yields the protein CASSPRGRNYGYTF.

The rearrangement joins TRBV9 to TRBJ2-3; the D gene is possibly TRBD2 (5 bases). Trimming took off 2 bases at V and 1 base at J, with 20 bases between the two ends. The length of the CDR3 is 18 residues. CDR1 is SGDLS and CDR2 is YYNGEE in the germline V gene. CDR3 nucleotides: TGTGCCAGCAGCGTGTCCGGCTACCCGGCCGGGGGCACAGATACGCAGTATTTT. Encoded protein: CASSVSGYPAGGTDTQYF.

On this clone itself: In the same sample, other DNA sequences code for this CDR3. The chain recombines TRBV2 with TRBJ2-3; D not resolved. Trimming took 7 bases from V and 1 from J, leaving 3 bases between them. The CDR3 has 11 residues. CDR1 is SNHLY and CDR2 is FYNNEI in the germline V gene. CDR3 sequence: CASTRTDTQYF. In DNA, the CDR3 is TGTGCCAGCACTCGCACAGATACGCAGTATTTT.

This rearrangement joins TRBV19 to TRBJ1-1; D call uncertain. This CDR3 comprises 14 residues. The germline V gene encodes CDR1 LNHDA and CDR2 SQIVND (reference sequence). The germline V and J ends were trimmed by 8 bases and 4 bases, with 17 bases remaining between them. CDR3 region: CASLVGKGFTEAFF. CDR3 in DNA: TGTGCCAGTTTAGTCGGGAAGGGCTTCACTGAAGCTTTCTTT.

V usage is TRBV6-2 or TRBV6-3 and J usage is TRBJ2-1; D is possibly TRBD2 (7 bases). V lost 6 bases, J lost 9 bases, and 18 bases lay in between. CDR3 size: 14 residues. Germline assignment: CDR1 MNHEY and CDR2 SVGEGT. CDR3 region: CASSVRGRGSEQFF. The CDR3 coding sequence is TGTGCCAGCAGCGTAAGGGGGAGGGGGAGTGAGCAGTTCTTC.

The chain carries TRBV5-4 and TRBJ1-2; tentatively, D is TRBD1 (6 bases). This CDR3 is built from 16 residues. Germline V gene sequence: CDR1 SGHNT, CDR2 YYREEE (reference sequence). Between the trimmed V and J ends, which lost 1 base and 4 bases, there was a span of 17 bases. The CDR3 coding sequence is TGTGCCAGCAGCTTGTCCCCTAGGGGGATTGCCTATGGCTACACCTTC. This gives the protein CASSLSPRGIAYGYTF.

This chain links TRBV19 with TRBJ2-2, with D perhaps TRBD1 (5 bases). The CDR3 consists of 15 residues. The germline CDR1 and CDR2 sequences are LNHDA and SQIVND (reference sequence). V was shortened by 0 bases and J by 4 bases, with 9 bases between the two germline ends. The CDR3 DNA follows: TGTGCCAGTAGTATAGATCAGGGATCCACCGGGGAGCTGTTTTTT. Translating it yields CASSIDQGSTGELFF.

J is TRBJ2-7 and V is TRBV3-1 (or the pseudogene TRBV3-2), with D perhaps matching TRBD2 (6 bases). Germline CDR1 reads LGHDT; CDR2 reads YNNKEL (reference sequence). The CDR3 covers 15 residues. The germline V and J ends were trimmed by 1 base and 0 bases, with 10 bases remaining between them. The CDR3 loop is CASSQGGGSSYEQYF. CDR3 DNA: TGTGCCAGCAGCCAAGGTGGGGGGAGCTCCTACGAGCAGTACTTC.

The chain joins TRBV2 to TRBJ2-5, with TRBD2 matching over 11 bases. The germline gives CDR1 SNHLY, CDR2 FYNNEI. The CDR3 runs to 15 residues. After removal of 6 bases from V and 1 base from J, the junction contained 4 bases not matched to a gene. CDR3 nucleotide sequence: TGTGCCAGCAGAAGACTAGCGGGGCGCCAAGAGACCCAGTACTTC. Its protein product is CASRRLAGRQETQYF.

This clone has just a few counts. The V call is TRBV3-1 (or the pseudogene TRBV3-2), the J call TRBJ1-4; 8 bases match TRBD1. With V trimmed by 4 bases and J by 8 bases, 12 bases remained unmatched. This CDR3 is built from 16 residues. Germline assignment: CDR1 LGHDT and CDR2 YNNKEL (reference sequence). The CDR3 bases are TGTGCCAGCAGCCCCCGGGGGCCAGGGGGCGGCGAAAAACTGTTTTTT. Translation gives CASSPRGPGGGEKLFF.

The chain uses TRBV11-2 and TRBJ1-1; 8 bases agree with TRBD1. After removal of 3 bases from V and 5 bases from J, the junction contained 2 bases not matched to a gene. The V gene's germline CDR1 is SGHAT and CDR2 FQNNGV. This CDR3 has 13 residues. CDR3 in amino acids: CASSFDRGTEAFF. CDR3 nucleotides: TGTGCCAGCAGCTTCGACAGGGGAACTGAAGCTTTCTTT.